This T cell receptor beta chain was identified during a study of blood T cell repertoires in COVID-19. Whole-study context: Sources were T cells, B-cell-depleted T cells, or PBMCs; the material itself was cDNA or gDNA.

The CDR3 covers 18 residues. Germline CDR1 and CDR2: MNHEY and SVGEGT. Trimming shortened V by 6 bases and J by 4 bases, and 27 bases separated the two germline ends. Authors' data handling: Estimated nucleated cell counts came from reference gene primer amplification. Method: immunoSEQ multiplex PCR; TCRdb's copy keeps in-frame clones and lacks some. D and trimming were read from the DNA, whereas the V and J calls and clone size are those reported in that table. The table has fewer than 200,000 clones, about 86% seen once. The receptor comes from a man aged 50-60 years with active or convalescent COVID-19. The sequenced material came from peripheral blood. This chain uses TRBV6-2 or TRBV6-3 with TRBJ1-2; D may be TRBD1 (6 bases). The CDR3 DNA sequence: TGTGCCAGCAGCTCCCCCGTCCACCCCGACAGGTTTCTCTATGGCTACACCTTC. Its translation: CASSSPVHPDRFLYGYTF.